The sequence of this T cell receptor beta chain was determined in a study of OX40 agonist ivuxolimab in advanced cancers. The data were produced by immunoSEQ multiplex PCR, yet TCRdb's version contains in-frame clones alone and is incomplete. The sample carries tens of thousands of clones, 70% to 85% recorded once. V was trimmed by 1 base and J by 4 bases, leaving 7 bases between them. The CDR3 has 13 residues. Germline CDR1 and CDR2: SGHAT and FQNNGV. The sequence was obtained from an adult with an advanced solid tumor such as melanoma, head and neck, liver or kidney cancer. The chain employs TRBV11-2 and TRBJ1-1; D is undetermined. The sample consisted of CD4+ or CD8+ T cells sorted from blood, taken in a trial of the OX40 agonist ivuxolimab. The CDR3 sequence: CASSLGSVTEAFF. As DNA, the CDR3 is TGTGCCAGCAGCTTAGGGTCAGTCACTGAAGCTTTCTTT.